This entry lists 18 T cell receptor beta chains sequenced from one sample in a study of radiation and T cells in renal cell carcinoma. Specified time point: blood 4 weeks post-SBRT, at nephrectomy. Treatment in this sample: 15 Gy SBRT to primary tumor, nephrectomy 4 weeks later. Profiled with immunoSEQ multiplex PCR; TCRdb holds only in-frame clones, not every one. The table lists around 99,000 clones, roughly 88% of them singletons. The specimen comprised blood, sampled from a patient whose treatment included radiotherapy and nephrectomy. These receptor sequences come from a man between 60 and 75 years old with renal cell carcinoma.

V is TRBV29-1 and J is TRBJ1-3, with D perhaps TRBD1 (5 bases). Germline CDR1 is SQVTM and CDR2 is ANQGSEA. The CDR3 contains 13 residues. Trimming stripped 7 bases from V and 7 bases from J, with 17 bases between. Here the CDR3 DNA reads TGCAGCGCCCCGGGGCCAAGTCATAACACCATATATTTT. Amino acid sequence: CSAPGPSHNTIYF.

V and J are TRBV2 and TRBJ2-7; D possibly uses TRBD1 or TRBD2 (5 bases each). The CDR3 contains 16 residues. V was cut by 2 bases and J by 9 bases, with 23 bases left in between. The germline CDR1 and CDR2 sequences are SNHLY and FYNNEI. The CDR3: CASSETRDRRNRLQYF. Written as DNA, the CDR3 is TGTGCCAGCAGTGAAACCAGGGACCGCCGAAATCGGCTGCAGTACTTC.

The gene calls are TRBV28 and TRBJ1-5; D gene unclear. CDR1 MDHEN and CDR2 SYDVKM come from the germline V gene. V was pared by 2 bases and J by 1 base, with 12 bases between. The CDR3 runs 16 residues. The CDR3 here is CASSLGGLWSNQPQHF. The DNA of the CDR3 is TGTGCCAGCAGTTTAGGAGGCCTTTGGAGCAATCAGCCCCAGCATTTT.

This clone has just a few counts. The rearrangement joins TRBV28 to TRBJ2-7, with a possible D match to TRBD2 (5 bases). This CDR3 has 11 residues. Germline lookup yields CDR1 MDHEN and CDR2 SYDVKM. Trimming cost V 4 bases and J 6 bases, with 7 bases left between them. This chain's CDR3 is CASSSGLEQYF. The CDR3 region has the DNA TGTGCCAGCAGTTCCGGACTCGAGCAGTACTTC.

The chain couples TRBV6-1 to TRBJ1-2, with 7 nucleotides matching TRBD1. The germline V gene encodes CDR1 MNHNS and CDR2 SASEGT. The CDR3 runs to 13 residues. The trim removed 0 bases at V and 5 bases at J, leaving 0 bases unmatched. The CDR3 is CASSEAGQYGYTF. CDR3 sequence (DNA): TGTGCCAGCAGTGAAGCGGGACAGTATGGCTACACCTTC.

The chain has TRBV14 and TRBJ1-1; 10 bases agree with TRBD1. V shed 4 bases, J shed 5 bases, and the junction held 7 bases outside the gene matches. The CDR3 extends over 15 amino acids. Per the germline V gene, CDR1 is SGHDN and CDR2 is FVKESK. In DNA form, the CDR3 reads TGTGCCAGCAGCCCTCGACAGGGGGCTTATACTGAAGCTTTCTTT. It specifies CASSPRQGAYTEAFF.

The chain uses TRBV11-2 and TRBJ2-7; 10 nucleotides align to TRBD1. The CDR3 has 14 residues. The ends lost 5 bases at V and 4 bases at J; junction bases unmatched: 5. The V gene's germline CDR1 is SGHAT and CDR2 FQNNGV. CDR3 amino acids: CASSTGQGEYEQYF. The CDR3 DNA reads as TGTGCCAGCAGCACCGGACAGGGGGAGTACGAGCAGTACTTC.

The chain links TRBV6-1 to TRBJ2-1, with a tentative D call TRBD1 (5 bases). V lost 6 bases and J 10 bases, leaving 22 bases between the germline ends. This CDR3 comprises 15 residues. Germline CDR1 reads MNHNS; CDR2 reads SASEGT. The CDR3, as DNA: TGTGCCAGCAGAGTTAGGGGTCCCGGTATACGGGAGCAGTTCTTC. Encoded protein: CASRVRGPGIREQFF.

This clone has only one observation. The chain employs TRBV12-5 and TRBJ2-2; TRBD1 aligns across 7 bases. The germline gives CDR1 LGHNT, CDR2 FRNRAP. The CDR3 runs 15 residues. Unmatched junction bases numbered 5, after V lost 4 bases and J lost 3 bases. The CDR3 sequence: CASGSGQGDTGELFF. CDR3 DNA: TGTGCTAGTGGTTCCGGGCAGGGGGACACCGGGGAGCTGTTTTTT.

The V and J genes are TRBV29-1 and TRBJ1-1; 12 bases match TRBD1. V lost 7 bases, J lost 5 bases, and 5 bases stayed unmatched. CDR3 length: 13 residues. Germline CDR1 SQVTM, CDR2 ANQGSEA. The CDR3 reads CSAGQGAGTEAFF. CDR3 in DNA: TGCAGCGCGGGACAGGGGGCGGGTACTGAAGCTTTCTTT.

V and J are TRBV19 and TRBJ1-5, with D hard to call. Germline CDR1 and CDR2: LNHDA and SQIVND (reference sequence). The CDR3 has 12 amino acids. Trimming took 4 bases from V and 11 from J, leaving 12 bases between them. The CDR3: CASSTDERAQHF. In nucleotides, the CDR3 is TGTGCCAGTAGTACAGATGAGAGAGCCCAGCATTTT. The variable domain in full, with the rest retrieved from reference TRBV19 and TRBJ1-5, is DGGITQSPKYLFRKEGQNVTLSCEQNLNHDAMYWYRQDPGQGLRLIYYSQIVNDFQKGDIAEGYSVSREKKESFPLTVTSAQKNPTAFYLCASSTDERAQHFGDGTRLSIL.

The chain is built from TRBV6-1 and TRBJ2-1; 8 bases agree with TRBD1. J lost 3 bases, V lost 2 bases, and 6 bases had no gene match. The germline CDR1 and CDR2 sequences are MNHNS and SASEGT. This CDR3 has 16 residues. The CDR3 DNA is TGTGCCAGCAGTGAATATGGGACAGGTATCTACAATGAGCAGTTCTTC. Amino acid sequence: CASSEYGTGIYNEQFF.

This chain's CDR3 is CASSLGGINNEQFF. The CDR3 coding sequence is TGTGCCAGCAGTTTAGGCGGGATCAACAATGAGCAGTTCTTC. V usage is TRBV28 and J usage is TRBJ2-1, with a tentative D call TRBD2 (6 bases). The CDR3 runs 14 residues. Per the germline V gene, CDR1 is MDHEN and CDR2 is SYDVKM. The V and J ends lost 2 bases and 5 bases respectively, with 10 bases between them.

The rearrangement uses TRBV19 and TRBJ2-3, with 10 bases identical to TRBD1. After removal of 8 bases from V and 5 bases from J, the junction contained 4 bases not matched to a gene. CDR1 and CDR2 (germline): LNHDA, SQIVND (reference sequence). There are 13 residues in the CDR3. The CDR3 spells CASSRDRGDTQYF. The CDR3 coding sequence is TGTGCCAGTTCTCGGGACAGGGGAGATACGCAGTATTTT.

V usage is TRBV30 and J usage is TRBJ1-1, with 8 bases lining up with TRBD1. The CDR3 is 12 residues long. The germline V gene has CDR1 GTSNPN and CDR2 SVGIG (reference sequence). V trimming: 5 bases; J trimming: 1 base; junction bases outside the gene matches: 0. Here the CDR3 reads CAWDRGNTEAFF. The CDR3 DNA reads TGTGCCTGGGACAGGGGGAACACTGAAGCTTTCTTT.

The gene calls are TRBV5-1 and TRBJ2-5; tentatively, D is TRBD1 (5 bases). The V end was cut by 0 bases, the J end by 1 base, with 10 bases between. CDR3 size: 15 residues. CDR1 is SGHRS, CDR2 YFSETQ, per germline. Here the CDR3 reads CASSLGGPAQETQYF. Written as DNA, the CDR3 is TGCGCCAGCAGCTTGGGGGGCCCAGCCCAAGAGACCCAGTACTTC.

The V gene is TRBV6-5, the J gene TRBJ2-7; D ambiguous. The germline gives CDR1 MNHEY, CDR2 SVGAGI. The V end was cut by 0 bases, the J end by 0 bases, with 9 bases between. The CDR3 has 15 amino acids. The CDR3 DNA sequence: TGTGCCAGCAGTTACTCGAGCCTAGGCTCCTACGAGCAGTACTTC. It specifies CASSYSSLGSYEQYF.

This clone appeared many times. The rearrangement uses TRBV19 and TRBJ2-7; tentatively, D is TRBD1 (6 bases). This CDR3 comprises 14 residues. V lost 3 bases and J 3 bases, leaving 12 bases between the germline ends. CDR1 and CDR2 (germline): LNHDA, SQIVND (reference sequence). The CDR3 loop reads CASSIQQGSYEQYF. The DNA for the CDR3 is TGTGCCAGTAGTATTCAGCAGGGGAGCTACGAGCAGTACTTC.